These 10 T cell receptor beta chains were all obtained from the same sample, sequenced in a study of post-analysis software for immune sequencing data. Study findings and constraints: Higher frequency in patients than in controls was seen for about five TRBV segments, with TRBV5-6, TRBV5-1 and TRBV20-1 among them.

These receptors lack a known antigen. Unique molecular identifiers were carried by the TCR beta cDNA libraries. TCRdb recomputed calls from the PCR reads with MiXCR, one row per CDR3 protein. The profile covers about 540,000 distinct CDR3 sequences, with around a third appearing a single time and 5% to 6% taken by the ten largest. The source material was blood. The receptor set was obtained from a girl under 18 with multiple sclerosis.

The rearrangement links TRBV24-1 to TRBJ2-1, with D uncertain. Trimming stripped 6 bases from V and 2 bases from J, with 13 bases between. Germline-derived CDR1 and CDR2 are KGHDR and SFDVKD. The CDR3 sequence is 15 residues long. In nucleotides, the CDR3 is TGTGCCACCAGTAATCCAAATCCCCCCTACAATGAGCAGTTCTTC. Its translation: CATSNPNPPYNEQFF.

The genes are TRBV6-4 and TRBJ1-2; weak D call: TRBD1 (6 bases). The CDR3 runs to 15 residues. Germline-derived CDR1 and CDR2 are MRHNA and SNTAGT. V lost 5 bases and J lost 6, with 19 bases in between. The CDR3 reads CASSTDSSLGNGYTF. The CDR3 DNA is TGTGCCAGCAGTACGGACAGCTCCTTGGGAAATGGCTACACCTTC.

The chain uses TRBV7-2 and TRBJ1-1, with a possible D match to TRBD1 (5 bases). CDR3 length: 14 residues. The germline V gene has CDR1 SGHTA and CDR2 FQGNSA. V shed 7 bases and J shed 0 bases, with 12 bases lying between them. The CDR3 DNA is TGTGCCAGCAATTTTGGGGGGTTGAACACTGAAGCTTTCTTT. Protein sequence: CASNFGGLNTEAFF.

The genes are TRBV11-2 and TRBJ1-2; unclear D gene. Trimming took 5 bases from V and 7 from J, leaving 26 bases between them. Per the germline V gene, CDR1 is SGHAT and CDR2 is FQNNGV. This CDR3 contains 17 residues. CDR3 loop: CASSLRGEQATLGGYTF. The CDR3 coding sequence is TGTGCCAGCAGCCTGCGGGGAGAGCAGGCGACTCTTGGTGGCTACACCTTC.

The V gene is TRBV5-1, the J gene TRBJ1-1; tentatively, D is TRBD1 (6 bases). The germline CDR1 and CDR2 sequences are SGHRS and YFSETQ. There are 12 residues in the CDR3. V was cut by 8 bases and J by 2 bases, with 10 bases left in between. The CDR3 spells CAREDRNTEAFF. The CDR3 DNA follows: TGCGCCAGAGAGGACAGAAACACTGAAGCTTTCTTT.

The J gene is TRBJ2-1, the V gene TRBV7-9; 9 bases align to TRBD1. The CDR3 is 18 amino acids. With 3 bases clipped from V and 7 bases from J, the junction kept 16 bases outside the gene matches. Germline V gene data show CDR1 as SEHNR and CDR2 as FQNEAQ (reference sequence). CDR3 DNA sequence: TGTGCCAGCAGCTTGAAATACCCGGGACAGGGCTGGCTTAATGAGCAGTTCTTC. Translation: CASSLKYPGQGWLNEQFF.

Concerning this clonotype: At one end, the junction sequence differs from germline, possibly due to a read error. V is TRBV29-1 and J is TRBJ2-3; D is perhaps TRBD1 (5 bases). The CDR3 is 17 amino acids. Germline V gives CDR1 SQVTM, CDR2 ANQGSEA. Written as DNA, the CDR3 is TGCAGCGTTGACTCACTCCTAGGACAAGCCAGCACAGGTACGCAGTATTTT. Translated: CSVDSLLGQASTGTQYF.

V is TRBV29-1 and J is TRBJ2-7, with 8 bases that match TRBD1. Germline lookup yields CDR1 SQVTM and CDR2 ANQGSEA. Trimming removed 6 bases from V and 3 bases from J; junction bases left unmatched: 10. CDR3 length: 14 residues. The CDR3 spells CSVTGDGPNYEQYF. CDR3 DNA sequence: TGCAGCGTGACAGGGGACGGGCCCAACTACGAGCAGTACTTC.

The CDR3 DNA is TGCAGCGTTGAAGGGGGACCTCTTAAAGGCAATGAGCAGTTCTTC. It encodes CSVEGGPLKGNEQFF. V and J are TRBV29-1 and TRBJ2-1; D is possibly TRBD1 or TRBD2 (5 bases each). The germline V and J ends were trimmed by 1 base and 6 bases, with 16 bases remaining between them. The CDR3 totals 15 residues. Germline V gene data show CDR1 as SQVTM and CDR2 as ANQGSEA.

This chain links TRBV6-6 with TRBJ1-1; D gene unclear. V was cut by 5 bases and J by 4 bases, with 17 bases left in between. The CDR3 loop spans 15 amino acids. The germline V gene has CDR1 MNHNY and CDR2 SVGAGI (reference sequence). The CDR3 spells CASSPRTESGTEAFF. The CDR3, as DNA: TGTGCCAGCAGTCCACGAACAGAATCGGGCACTGAAGCTTTCTTT.